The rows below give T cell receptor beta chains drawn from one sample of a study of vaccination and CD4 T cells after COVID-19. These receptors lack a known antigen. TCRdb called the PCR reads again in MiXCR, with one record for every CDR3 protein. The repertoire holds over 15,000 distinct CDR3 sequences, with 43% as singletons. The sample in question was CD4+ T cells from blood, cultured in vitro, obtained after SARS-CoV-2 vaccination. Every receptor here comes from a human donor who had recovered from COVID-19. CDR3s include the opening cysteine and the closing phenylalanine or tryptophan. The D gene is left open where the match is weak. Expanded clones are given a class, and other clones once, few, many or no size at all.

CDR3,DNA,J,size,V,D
CASNPALGSSYEQYF,TGTGCCAGCAACCCTGCGTTGGGGTCTTCCTACGAGCAGTACTTC,TRBJ2-7,few,TRBV6-4,.
CSARDVSGGAQETQYF,TGCAGTGCTAGAGATGTTTCGGGAGGGGCCCAAGAGACCCAGTACTTC,TRBJ2-5,few,TRBV20-1,TRBD2
CATSDPGAPGEQYF,TGTGCCACCAGTGATCCTGGGGCCCCTGGCGAGCAGTACTTC,TRBJ2-7,.,TRBV24-1,.
CASSFSSGRPGANVLTF,TGTGCCAGCAGTTTTTCGAGCGGGAGACCTGGGGCCAACGTCCTGACTTTC,TRBJ2-6,.,TRBV12-3/TRBV12-4,TRBD2
CASRNHQREETQYF,TGTGCCAGCAGAAACCATCAGCGAGAAGAGACCCAGTACTTC,TRBJ2-5,once,TRBV6-1,.
CSVGLAGGTRETQYF,TGCAGCGTCGGACTAGCGGGAGGCACGAGGGAGACCCAGTACTTC,TRBJ2-5,few,TRBV29-1,TRBD2
CASSRQRLAGGWTDTQYF,TGTGCCAGCAGTCGACAGAGACTAGCGGGAGGGTGGACAGATACGCAGTATTTT,TRBJ2-3,.,TRBV6-1,TRBD2
CAISEEGRIQYF,TGTGCCATCAGTGAGGAGGGACGGATTCAGTACTTC,TRBJ2-4,few,TRBV10-3,.
CASSSNMGLAGKETQYF,TGTGCCAGCAGTTCTAACATGGGACTAGCGGGAAAAGAGACCCAGTACTTC,TRBJ2-5,few,TRBV12-3/TRBV12-4,TRBD2
CASSLVGTPPSQAFF,TGTGCCAGCAGCTTAGTCGGCACGCCCCCCTCCCAAGCTTTCTTT,TRBJ1-1,.,TRBV7-9,.
CASSYRVGAGVAHYEQYF,TGCGCCAGCAGCTACAGGGTGGGTGCGGGAGTAGCCCACTACGAGCAGTACTTC,TRBJ2-7,.,TRBV4-1,.
CASSPDPRVVGGELFF,TGTGCCAGTAGCCCGGATCCTAGGGTTGTCGGCGGGGAGCTGTTTTTT,TRBJ2-2,few,TRBV19,.
CSARGAGREADTQYF,TGCAGTGCTAGAGGGGCGGGGCGGGAGGCAGATACGCAGTATTTT,TRBJ2-3,.,TRBV20-1,TRBD2
CASSSRDRGNEQYF,TGTGCCAGCAGTTCCCGGGACAGGGGGAACGAGCAGTACTTC,TRBJ2-7,few,TRBV6-5,TRBD1
CASSFRLGGDNQPQHF,TGTGCCAGCAGCTTCCGGTTAGGGGGCGATAATCAGCCCCAGCATTTT,TRBJ1-5,.,TRBV5-6,TRBD1
CASSLQGSYEQYF,TGTGCCAGCAGTCTACAGGGGTCCTACGAGCAGTACTTC,TRBJ2-7,.,TRBV27,TRBD1
CASSLRTSGYNEQFF,TGTGCCAGCAGCCTGCGGACTAGCGGATACAATGAGCAGTTCTTC,TRBJ2-1,.,TRBV5-8,TRBD2
CSADRRGVLDEQFF,TGCAGTGCTGATCGGCGGGGCGTCTTAGATGAGCAGTTCTTC,TRBJ2-1,.,TRBV20-1,.
CSARPPWTGGVEQYF,TGCAGTGCTAGACCCCCGTGGACAGGGGGTGTCGAGCAGTACTTC,TRBJ2-7,.,TRBV20-1,TRBD1
CASSPGHNSYEQYF,TGTGCCAGCAGCCCGGGACATAATTCCTACGAGCAGTACTTC,TRBJ2-7,once,TRBV14,.
CAISESRAGVRASYNEQFF,TGTGCCATCAGTGAGTCAAGGGCGGGAGTCCGGGCGTCTTACAATGAGCAGTTCTTC,TRBJ2-1,few,TRBV10-3,TRBD2
CASSLDPTYSYEQYF,TGTGCCAGCAGCTTGGACCCGACCTACTCCTACGAGCAGTACTTC,TRBJ2-7,.,TRBV5-4,.